This is a list of T cell receptor beta chains from one sample in a study of cytomegalovirus exposure and HLA in healthy donors. Clones were sequenced by immunoSEQ multiplex PCR, and TCRdb holds only the in-frame ones, with some missing. The sample has about 140,000 clones; about 75% are singletons. The sequencing input was PBMCs. All receptors come from a man aged 35 to 55 in good health and CMV-seronegative. Both conserved end residues are part of each CDR3. The D gene is left open where the match is weak. The size field is filled for only some rows; it gives once, few, many or a size class.

clone size: NA; D gene: TRBD1; J gene: TRBJ2-7; V gene: TRBV19; CDR3 protein: CASSRSAGTGAHLRYEQYF; CDR3 DNA: TGTGCCAGTAGCCGTTCGGCCGGGACAGGGGCTCACCTAAGGTACGAGCAGTACTTC
clone size: few; D gene: NA; J gene: TRBJ2-7; V gene: TRBV5-1; CDR3 protein: CASSLDAGTSYEQYF; CDR3 DNA: TGCGCCAGCAGCTTGGACGCTGGGACATCCTACGAGCAGTACTTC
clone size: NA; D gene: TRBD1; J gene: TRBJ1-2; V gene: TRBV27; CDR3 protein: CASSTHRDRVNYGYTF; CDR3 DNA: TGTGCCAGCAGTACACACCGGGACAGGGTTAACTATGGCTACACCTTC
clone size: NA; D gene: TRBD1; J gene: TRBJ1-2; V gene: TRBV27; CDR3 protein: CASSLSPGQAPNYGYTF; CDR3 DNA: TGTGCCAGCAGTTTATCCCCGGGACAGGCACCTAACTATGGCTACACCTTC
clone size: NA; D gene: NA; J gene: TRBJ1-3; V gene: TRBV10-3; CDR3 protein: CAISDPGIPSGNTIYF; CDR3 DNA: TGTGCCATCAGTGATCCGGGGATACCTTCTGGAAACACCATATATTTT
clone size: NA; D gene: TRBD2; J gene: TRBJ2-7; V gene: TRBV11-2; CDR3 protein: CASSLGSRGGEQYF; CDR3 DNA: TGTGCCAGCAGCTTAGGATCCCGGGGGGGCGAGCAGTACTTC
clone size: NA; D gene: TRBD2; J gene: TRBJ2-1; V gene: TRBV7-6; CDR3 protein: CASSHVAGGGSSYNEQFF; CDR3 DNA: TGTGCCAGCAGCCATGTAGCGGGGGGTGGGAGCTCCTACAATGAGCAGTTCTTC
clone size: NA; D gene: TRBD1; J gene: TRBJ1-5; V gene: TRBV6-6; CDR3 protein: CASSQRQGRNQPQHF; CDR3 DNA: TGTGCCAGCAGTCAAAGACAGGGTCGGAATCAGCCCCAGCATTTT
clone size: NA; D gene: NA; J gene: TRBJ1-6; V gene: TRBV5-1; CDR3 protein: CASSSSGQRGSPLHF; CDR3 DNA: TGCGCCAGCAGCTCGTCTGGACAGCGTGGGTCACCCCTCCACTTT
clone size: NA; D gene: NA; J gene: TRBJ1-6; V gene: TRBV2; CDR3 protein: CASSGESSYNSPLHF; CDR3 DNA: TGTGCCAGCAGTGGGGAGAGCTCCTATAATTCACCCCTCCACTTT
clone size: NA; D gene: TRBD2; J gene: TRBJ2-7; V gene: TRBV5-5; CDR3 protein: CASSLAPSGVYEQYF; CDR3 DNA: TGTGCCAGCAGCTTGGCCCCTAGCGGGGTCTACGAGCAGTACTTC
clone size: NA; D gene: NA; J gene: TRBJ1-1; V gene: TRBV2; CDR3 protein: CASIIAHLRGAEAFF; CDR3 DNA: TGTGCCAGCATTATAGCACACCTCCGGGGGGCTGAAGCTTTCTTT
clone size: NA; D gene: NA; J gene: TRBJ2-3; V gene: TRBV7-3; CDR3 protein: CASSPWWGVKDTQYF; CDR3 DNA: TGTGCCAGCAGCCCTTGGTGGGGCGTAAAAGATACGCAGTATTTT
clone size: NA; D gene: TRBD1; J gene: TRBJ2-7; V gene: TRBV19; CDR3 protein: CAPTGTGVFNEQYF; CDR3 DNA: TGTGCCCCAACCGGGACAGGGGTTTTTAACGAGCAGTACTTC
clone size: NA; D gene: NA; J gene: TRBJ2-1; V gene: TRBV5-1; CDR3 protein: CASNRVGWENEQFF; CDR3 DNA: TGCGCCAGCAACCGGGTGGGGTGGGAGAATGAGCAGTTCTTC
clone size: NA; D gene: NA; J gene: TRBJ1-4; V gene: TRBV4-3; CDR3 protein: CASSQEIQSGKEKLFF; CDR3 DNA: TGCGCCAGCAGCCAAGAGATACAGAGCGGCAAGGAAAAACTGTTTTTT
clone size: NA; D gene: NA; J gene: TRBJ1-1; V gene: TRBV21-1; CDR3 protein: CASSKNLGRAKAFF; CDR3 DNA: TGTGCCAGCAGCAAAAACCTCGGCAGGGCAAAGGCTTTCTTT
clone size: NA; D gene: NA; J gene: TRBJ2-1; V gene: TRBV7-7; CDR3 protein: CASSLGFRGSSYNEQFF; CDR3 DNA: TGTGCCAGCAGCTTAGGTTTTCGGGGAAGCTCCTACAATGAGCAGTTCTTC
clone size: NA; D gene: TRBD2; J gene: TRBJ2-5; V gene: TRBV15; CDR3 protein: CATSRGPGLAGETQYF; CDR3 DNA: TGTGCCACCAGCAGAGGGCCGGGACTAGCGGGCGAGACCCAGTACTTC
clone size: once; D gene: TRBD2; J gene: TRBJ2-5; V gene: TRBV4-3; CDR3 protein: CASSQLAGGQETQYF; CDR3 DNA: TGCGCCAGCAGCCAACTAGCGGGGGGACAAGAGACCCAGTACTTC
clone size: NA; D gene: NA; J gene: TRBJ1-2; V gene: TRBV9; CDR3 protein: CASSVVSNYGYTF; CDR3 DNA: TGTGCCAGCAGCGTAGTCTCTAACTATGGCTACACCTTC
clone size: NA; D gene: NA; J gene: TRBJ1-2; V gene: TRBV27; CDR3 protein: CASSLNGQLYGYTF; CDR3 DNA: TGTGCCAGCAGTTTAAATGGACAGCTCTATGGCTACACCTTC
clone size: NA; D gene: TRBD1; J gene: TRBJ2-2; V gene: TRBV15; CDR3 protein: CATSRDRRQGFTGELFF; CDR3 DNA: TGTGCCACCAGCAGAGATCGACGACAGGGCTTCACCGGGGAGCTGTTTTTT
clone size: NA; D gene: TRBD1; J gene: TRBJ1-2; V gene: TRBV6-1; CDR3 protein: CASSNRGLEGYTF; CDR3 DNA: TGTGCCAGCAGTAACAGGGGGCTGGAGGGCTACACCTTC
clone size: NA; D gene: NA; J gene: TRBJ2-5; V gene: TRBV5-4; CDR3 protein: CASSSTGQRETQYF; CDR3 DNA: TGTGCCAGCAGCTCTACCGGGCAGCGGGAGACCCAGTACTTC
clone size: NA; D gene: NA; J gene: TRBJ2-1; V gene: TRBV9; CDR3 protein: CASSVGQGNYNEQFF; CDR3 DNA: TGTGCCAGCAGCGTAGGTCAGGGGAACTACAATGAGCAGTTCTTC
clone size: NA; D gene: NA; J gene: TRBJ1-5; V gene: TRBV2; CDR3 protein: CASSERAGEQPQHF; CDR3 DNA: TGTGCCAGCAGTGAAAGGGCAGGGGAACAGCCCCAGCATTTT
clone size: NA; D gene: TRBD1; J gene: TRBJ1-1; V gene: TRBV27; CDR3 protein: CASSGYRGSKGEAFF; CDR3 DNA: TGTGCCAGCAGTGGGTACAGGGGGTCGAAGGGTGAAGCTTTCTTT
clone size: NA; D gene: NA; J gene: TRBJ2-2; V gene: TRBV10-2; CDR3 protein: CASSTGGWTGELFF; CDR3 DNA: TGCGCCAGCAGTACGGGGGGCTGGACCGGGGAGCTGTTTTTT
clone size: NA; D gene: TRBD1; J gene: TRBJ1-3; V gene: TRBV5-1; CDR3 protein: CASSDQGAMDSGNTIYF; CDR3 DNA: TGCGCCAGCAGCGATCAGGGGGCTATGGACTCTGGAAACACCATATATTTT
clone size: few; D gene: NA; J gene: TRBJ1-5; V gene: TRBV10-1; CDR3 protein: CASRALAEERNQPQHF; CDR3 DNA: TGCGCCAGCAGGGCTCTGGCGGAAGAGAGAAATCAGCCCCAGCATTTT
clone size: NA; D gene: NA; J gene: TRBJ1-2; V gene: TRBV27; CDR3 protein: CASSPTGRYYGYTF; CDR3 DNA: TGTGCCAGCAGCCCTACAGGGAGATACTATGGCTACACCTTC
clone size: NA; D gene: NA; J gene: TRBJ2-1; V gene: TRBV6-5; CDR3 protein: CASSYSPSRYNEQFF; CDR3 DNA: TGTGCCAGCAGTTACTCCCCTTCGCGGTACAATGAGCAGTTCTTC
clone size: few; D gene: NA; J gene: TRBJ1-1; V gene: TRBV30; CDR3 protein: CAWSVLKGDRGTEAFF; CDR3 DNA: TGTGCCTGGAGTGTACTTAAAGGAGATCGGGGCACTGAAGCTTTCTTT
clone size: NA; D gene: TRBD2; J gene: TRBJ2-5; V gene: TRBV15; CDR3 protein: CATSSYSGEQETQYF; CDR3 DNA: TGTGCCACCAGCAGCTATAGCGGGGAGCAAGAGACCCAGTACTTC
clone size: few; D gene: NA; J gene: TRBJ1-1; V gene: TRBV12-5; CDR3 protein: CASGLARADTEAFF; CDR3 DNA: TGTGCTAGTGGTTTGGCCAGGGCGGACACTGAAGCTTTCTTT